This T cell receptor (beta chain) was found in a study of cytomegalovirus exposure and HLA in healthy donors. Whole-study findings and limits: It was 150 to 200 TCR beta chains that were listed as cytomegalovirus-associated.

Worth noting for this clone: Its antigen remains unknown.

The PCR used 60 Vbeta and 13 Jbeta primers. Only in-frame clones appear in the TCRdb table, and some are missing; sequencing was by immunoSEQ multiplex PCR. The sample yields about 170,000 clones, over 80% seen once. The CDR3 is 17 amino acids. Germline values: CDR1 SEHNR, CDR2 FQNEAQ (reference sequence). The V gene lost 5 bases and the J gene lost 0 bases, with 14 bases spanning the gap. What was sequenced was PBMCs. The chain employs TRBV7-9 and TRBJ2-6, with D possibly TRBD1 on 5 matching bases. This TCR derives from a girl under 18 in good health and CMV-seropositive. The CDR3 spells CASSGRQLSSGANVLTF. The CDR3 DNA sequence: TGTGCCAGCAGCGGTAGACAGCTTAGCTCTGGGGCCAACGTCCTGACTTTC.